Reported below is one T cell receptor (beta chain). The specificity of this receptor is unknown. The sample holds no much larger clone one base away, and base qualities are not on file. The germline V gene encodes CDR1 KGHSH and CDR2 LQKENI. The CDR3, cysteine through phenylalanine, is 12 amino acids long. The kept DNA is CDR3 alone, 36 bases in frame from the first base. Ends trimmed: V by 4 bases, J by 6 bases; bases unmatched to a gene: 2. The entry originates in a study of cytomegalovirus exposure and HLA in healthy donors (dated by TCRdb to 2016 to 2017). Concerning the study at large: According to a later analysis, the roughly 120 validation repertoires were produced on the same platform as the approximately 610 repertoires of the first cohort. The study was designed to test whether signatures of past pathogen exposure could be identified by cataloging public T cell receptors. Along with the roughly 670-subject first cohort, a separate validation cohort of over a hundred different subjects was used. High-throughput TCR immunosequencing, statistical association of individual TCRs with disease status, and machine learning were combined to predict cytomegalovirus infection status. Results and caveats for the whole study, not just this receptor: While some public TCRs were present in many individuals, most TCR sequences turned up only very rarely across donors. The authors suggested that the approach could potentially be extended to other disease states and immunological phenotypes. All 130 or so repertoires were used to score co-occurrence in the validation cohort in a later analysis, because that analysis had no HLA typing for the cohort. A total of 150 to 200 TCR beta chains were listed by the study as associated with cytomegalovirus. Of the cluster scores, approximately 94% were above 0 in a later analysis, which found that TCRs clustered in the first cohort also tended to co-occur in the 120 validation repertoires. Three of the identified cytomegalovirus-associated TCR beta chains were confirmed in vitro to be specific for cytomegalovirus antigens. In both the original and validation cohorts, the classifier was reported to diagnose cytomegalovirus status with high specificity and sensitivity.

The library was made by the immunoSEQ multiplex PCR assay. The source study handled its data this way. A statistical classification framework was developed to diagnose cytomegalovirus status using the catalog of TCR beta chain sequences. This immuneACCESS table, as held by TCRdb, lists in-frame sequences with V and J called but not all clones. Of the missing ones, under half trace to an unresolved V gene in checked studies; the others have no known cause. The DNA gave D and trimming, while V, J and clone size come from that table. The sample profile shows 50,000 or so clones; roughly nine tenths of them were found once. The biggest ten clones account for 8.4% of the sample. The donors were included in the validation cohort of some 120 subjects, a group kept apart from the roughly 730-subject first cohort.

The specimen was PBMCs. The sequence derives from a young woman in good health and CMV-seropositive. The chain couples TRBV18 to TRBJ2-7; 8 bases in the junction line up with TRBD1. Read as DNA, the sequence is TGTGCCAGCTCACAGACAGGGGTCGAGCAGTACTTC. Its product reads: CASSQTGVEQYF.